The 8 T cell receptor beta chains given below trace back to one sample, sequenced in a study of blood T cell repertoires in COVID-19. Libraries were prepared by immunoSEQ multiplex PCR; TCRdb keeps only in-frame clonotypes and omits some of them. The top ten clones hold around 0.86% of a sample with some 400,000 clones, 90% to 95% of them seen once. What was sequenced was PBMCs or T cells enriched from blood (not recorded which). The origin of the receptors is a woman between 40 and 50 years old who had been exposed to COVID-19.

V usage is TRBV5-1 and J usage is TRBJ2-7; a possible D gene is TRBD1 (6 bases). V dropped 4 bases and J dropped 7 bases, with 24 bases sitting between them. Germline CDR1 is SGHRS and CDR2 is YFSETQ. CDR3 length: 16 residues. This CDR3 is CASSQRTGSRLGEQYF. The CDR3 DNA reads as TGCGCCAGCAGCCAAAGAACAGGGTCCCGTTTGGGGGAGCAGTACTTC.

V gene TRBV5-1 combines with J gene TRBJ2-1, with 8 nucleotides matching TRBD2. V lost 1 base to trimming and J lost 4 bases; unmatched junction nucleotides: 4. From germline, CDR1 is SGHRS and CDR2 YFSETQ. The CDR3 is 15 amino acids. For the CDR3, the DNA is TGCGCCAGCAGCTTGTCGGGACTAGGGTACAATGAGCAGTTCTTC. Translated: CASSLSGLGYNEQFF.

This clone was counted a single time. The V gene is TRBV5-1, the J gene TRBJ1-2, with TRBD1 matching 7 bases. Losses at the gene ends were 0 bases for V and 7 bases for J; bases not matched to a gene: 6. Germline values: CDR1 SGHRS, CDR2 YFSETQ. This CDR3 comprises 14 residues. Written as DNA, the CDR3 is TGCGCCAGCAGCTTGGAGGGGGCCCTTAGTGGCTACACCTTC. Its protein is CASSLEGALSGYTF.

This clone occurred a few times. The chain combines TRBV11-3 with TRBJ1-1, with TRBD1 matching 8 bases. After removal of 1 base from V and 1 base from J, the junction contained 17 bases not matched to a gene. This CDR3 contains 20 residues. Germline V gene data show CDR1 as SGHNT and CDR2 as YENEEA. CDR3 DNA: TGTGCCAGCAGCTTAGGGAGTTTGGGTCAGCAGGGGGCCGGGAACACTGAAGCTTTCTTT. Its translation: CASSLGSLGQQGAGNTEAFF.

The chain is built from TRBV5-6 and TRBJ2-2, with 10 positions matching TRBD2. The CDR3 runs 15 residues. Germline V gives CDR1 SGHDT, CDR2 YYEEEE. V shed 3 bases, J shed 6 bases, and the junction held 5 bases outside the gene matches. Written as DNA, the CDR3 is TGTGCCAGCAGCTCAGCGGGAGGGCCCCCCGGGGAGCTGTTTTTT. Residues: CASSSAGGPPGELFF.

J is TRBJ2-5 and V is TRBV5-5, with TRBD1 as a possible D gene (5 bases). Germline V CDR1 and CDR2: SGHKS, YYEKEE (reference sequence). The germline V and J ends were trimmed by 0 bases and 3 bases, with 9 bases remaining between them. The CDR3 runs to 14 residues. CDR3 bases: TGTGCCAGCAGCTTGGTGGCAGGGAAAGAGACCCAGTACTTC. Its translation: CASSLVAGKETQYF.

The chain joins TRBV30 to TRBJ2-6; weak D call: TRBD1 (6 bases). This CDR3 comprises 13 residues. Germline assignment: CDR1 GTSNPN and CDR2 SVGIG (reference sequence). Trimming stripped 6 bases from V and 4 bases from J, with 10 bases between. CDR3 sequence: CACQRGGANVLTF. CDR3 coding DNA: TGTGCCTGCCAGAGGGGGGGGGCCAACGTCCTGACTTTC.

The chain combines TRBV27 with TRBJ2-2; D is perhaps TRBD2 (6 bases). The CDR3 contains 18 residues. CDR1 is MNHEY, CDR2 SMNVEV, per germline (reference sequence). Deletions cut 2 bases from V and 5 bases from J, with 21 bases between. In DNA form, the CDR3 reads TGTGCCAGCAGTTTAAGCTCGATAATGCTAGCGAGGACCGGGGAGCTGTTTTTT. Encoded protein: CASSLSSIMLARTGELFF.